The rows below give T cell receptor beta chains drawn from one sample of a study of blood T cell repertoires in COVID-19. Clones were sequenced by immunoSEQ multiplex PCR, and TCRdb holds only the in-frame ones, with some missing. In the table there are 250,000 to 300,000 clones, approximately 91% of which are singletons. Source material: peripheral blood. The receptors here all came from a woman aged 55-70 years with acute or convalescent COVID-19. CDR3s include the opening cysteine and the closing phenylalanine or tryptophan. The D gene is left open where the match is weak. For some rows the clone size is stated as once, few or many, or as a class when expanded; others skip it.

NA | TRBJ2-1 | TRBV9 | TRBD2 | TGTGCCAGCAGCGAAGGGACTAGCGGATACAATGAGCAGTTCTTC | CASSEGTSGYNEQFF
NA | TRBJ1-1 | TRBV9 | TRBD1 | TGTGCCAGCAGCGCCCGGACAGGGGGGGAAGCTTTCTTT | CASSARTGGEAFF
once | TRBJ2-3 | TRBV6-2/TRBV6-3 | TRBD2 | TGTGCCAGCAGTCAGGGAAGCGGGGGACCCACGGATACGCAGTATTTT | CASSQGSGGPTDTQYF
NA | TRBJ2-7 | TRBV19 | NA | TGTGCCAGTAGTATTGAGAACGAGCAGTACTTC | CASSIENEQYF
once | TRBJ1-5 | TRBV28 | NA | TGTGCCAGCAGTCGCAGACAGGTCGGGCAGCCCCAGCATTTT | CASSRRQVGQPQHF
NA | TRBJ2-6 | TRBV19 | NA | TGTGCCAGTAGTATCGGTGTCCCTGGGGCCAACGTCCTGACTTTC | CASSIGVPGANVLTF
NA | TRBJ2-7 | TRBV7-2 | TRBD2 | TGTGCCAGCAGCAGGACTAGCGGGACGCAGTACTTC | CASSRTSGTQYF
NA | TRBJ1-6 | TRBV5-3 | TRBD1 | TGTGCCAGAAGCCCTCGACAGGGACCGAGCTCCTATAATTCACCCCTCCACTTT | CARSPRQGPSSYNSPLHF
NA | TRBJ1-1 | TRBV10-3 | NA | TGTGCCATCAGTACAGGGTACCTTAGGGTGGCTGAAGCTTTCTTT | CAISTGYLRVAEAFF
NA | TRBJ2-1 | TRBV4-3 | NA | NA | CASSLFGPGQGALVLYNEQFF
NA | TRBJ2-4 | TRBV19 | NA | TGTGCCAGTAGTAACTCCCGGACAGAATGGTCCGAAAACATTCAGTACTTC | CASSNSRTEWSENIQYF